This is a list of T cell receptor beta chains from one sample in a study of blood T cell repertoires in COVID-19. Sequencing was performed with immunoSEQ multiplex PCR; in TCRdb, only in-frame clones are kept and a portion is missing. The sample holds about 150,000 clones, 85% to 90% seen once. Sequenced material: peripheral blood. The receptors were sampled from a woman in her thirties or forties with acute or convalescent COVID-19. Both conserved end residues are part of each CDR3. D genes are given only for firm matches. Clone size is not always given. Where it is, it says once, few, many or a class for expanded clones.

v_gene	d_gene	abundance	j_gene	CDR3nt	CDR3aa
TRBV6-5	TRBD2	-	TRBJ2-3	TGTGCCAGCAGAGCACTAGCGGGGTACACAGATACGCAGTATTTT	CASRALAGYTDTQYF
TRBV7-6	TRBD2	few	TRBJ2-1	TGTGCCAGCAGCTTAGCGGATCGACTAGCGGGGGGAAACTACAATGAGCAGTTCTTC	CASSLADRLAGGNYNEQFF
TRBV30	-	once	TRBJ1-4	TGTGCCTGGAGTGTACTTCGGATAGGGGGGGCAAAACTGTTTTTT	CAWSVLRIGGAKLFF
TRBV7-3	-	-	TRBJ2-5	TGTGCCAGCAGCAGACAGCAACAAGAGACCCAGTACTTC	CASSRQQQETQYF
TRBV4-1	-	-	TRBJ1-2	TGCGCCAGCAGCCTGGCAGGGCTTAACTATGGCTACACCTTC	CASSLAGLNYGYTF
TRBV29-1	-	-	TRBJ2-7	TGCAGCGTTGAAAGTGACAGTGCCTACGAGCAGTACTTC	CSVESDSAYEQYF
TRBV11-2	TRBD2	once	TRBJ2-1	TGTGCCAGCAGCCCCACCACGGGACTACATGAGCAGTTCTTC	CASSPTTGLHEQFF
TRBV28	-	-	TRBJ2-7	TGTGCCAGCAGTCGAGTTACTTACGAGCAGTACTTC	CASSRVTYEQYF
TRBV4-1	TRBD2	once	TRBJ2-2	TGCGCCAGCAGCCAAGAACCGGGACTAACGAACACCGGGGAGCTGTTTTTT	CASSQEPGLTNTGELFF
TRBV10-3	-	-	TRBJ2-7	TGTGCCATCAGCGTAGACACGGACTACGAGCAGTACTTC	CAISVDTDYEQYF
TRBV19	-	-	TRBJ1-3	TGTGCCAGTAGTATAGTGTGGGGGGCTGGAAACACCATATATTTT	CASSIVWGAGNTIYF